This TCR beta chain emerged from a study of T-cell reconstitution after alpha-beta-depleted transplantation in children listed by TCRdb under 2016. Study-level background: Using TCR repertoire profiling, the study followed T-cell immune reconstitution in a quantitative way in children after TCRalphabeta/CD19-depleted allogeneic hematopoietic cell transplantation.

The intended sense of this specimen's treatment or condition label: allogeneic hematopoietic cell transplantation with graft depleted of TCRalphabeta T cells and CD19 B cells. The transplant recipients were children given TCRalphabeta/CD19-depleted allogeneic hematopoietic cell grafts. The library relied on PCR. The sequencer was an Illumina HiSeq 2500. Molecular barcoding was employed in the preparation of TCR libraries, with unique molecular identifiers being used to normalize TCRbeta repertoire quantification. Starting from the raw public reads, TCRdb applied fastp trimming at Q25, assembled clones with MiXCR and retained in-frame beta chains. Rows merge per CDR3 protein into single entries with the most common DNA and genes. Present in this sample are 550,000 to 800,000 distinct CDR3 sequences, around 14% of which were seen just once. About 0.79% of the sample belongs to the ten largest clones.

With respect to this clonotype: Its antigen specificity is not known. The record has no base qualities; no much larger clone is one base away.

Study-level results and caveats: The apparently early alphabetaT-cell count recovery about two months after transplant was reportedly dependent on only several hundred rapidly expanded clones derived from non-depleted graft cells. Over subsequent months, a decline in hyperexpanded clone frequencies was noted, and after one year, T-cell counts and TCRbeta diversity were mostly ascribed to newly produced T cells. In some patients, the high TCRbeta diversity seen at day 60 was put down to recipient T cells and intrathymic progenitors that had survived conditioning.

CDR1 and CDR2 were assigned from the germline V gene as SGHVS and FQNEAQ. V and J are truncated by 5 bases and 2 bases respectively, leaving an intervening sequence of 11 bases. The CDR3 has 14 amino acids, counting the end cysteine and phenylalanine. This entry keeps only the CDR3 DNA: 42 bases, framed from base 1. The rearranged chain carries TRBV7-8 and TRBJ2-3; no D gene call is confident. Sequenced material: PBMCs, taken before TCRalphabeta/CD19-depleted stem cell transplant. This TCR was recovered from a girl aged 2 to 10 with congenital amegakaryocytic thrombocytopenia, due to receive a stem cell transplant. The CDR3 has the sequence CASSGRIFTDTQYF. The sequenced DNA is TGTGCCAGCAGCGGTCGGATCTTCACAGATACGCAGTATTTT.